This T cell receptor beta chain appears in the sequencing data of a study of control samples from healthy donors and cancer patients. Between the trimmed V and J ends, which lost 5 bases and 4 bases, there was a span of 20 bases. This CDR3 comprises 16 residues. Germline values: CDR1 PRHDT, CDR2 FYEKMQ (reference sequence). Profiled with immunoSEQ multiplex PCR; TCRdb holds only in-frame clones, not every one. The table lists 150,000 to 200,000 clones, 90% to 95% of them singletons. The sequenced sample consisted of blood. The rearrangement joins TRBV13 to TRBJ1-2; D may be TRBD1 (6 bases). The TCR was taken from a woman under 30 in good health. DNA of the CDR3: TGTGCCAGCAGCACTTCCCGGGACATTCGGGCCTATGGCTACACCTTC. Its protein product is CASSTSRDIRAYGYTF.